The 3 T cell receptor beta chains below all came from one sample that was sequenced in a study of vaccination and CD4 T cells after COVID-19. These receptors have no identified antigens. The treatment denotes: roughly 10-day PBMC culture with coronavirus spike peptide pools or control peptides (ViraFEST assay). Researchers collected the unexposed donor's CD4+ T cells before the COVID-19 pandemic (2011-2018). Cultured CD4+ T cells had their DNA profiled by the Oncomine TCR Beta short-read assay. MiXCR, applied by TCRdb to the PCR reads, yields one record per CDR3 protein. The sample holds around 1,300 distinct CDR3 sequences, about 48% seen once. Sequencing was performed on CD4+ T cells from blood, cultured in vitro. These receptors originate from a human donor in good health.

This clonotype was detected once. This sequence joins TRBV18 and TRBJ1-2; the match to TRBD1 covers 7 bases. CDR3 length equals 16 residues. Per germline, CDR1 KGHSH and CDR2 LQKENI. V lost 2 bases, J lost 2 bases, and 8 bases stayed unmatched. The CDR3 loop is CASSPSRTGENYGYTF. The CDR3 DNA reads as TGTGCCAGCTCACCATCACGTACAGGGGAAAACTATGGCTACACCTTC.

V gene TRBV7-9 combines with J gene TRBJ1-5; unclear D gene. The V end was cut by 6 bases, the J end by 3 bases, with 12 bases between. Germline V gene sequence: CDR1 SEHNR, CDR2 FQNEAQ (reference sequence). The CDR3 runs to 14 residues. In DNA, the CDR3 is TGTGCCAGCAGACCGGATGGGGACAATCAGCCCCAGCATTTT. Protein product: CASRPDGDNQPQHF. The variable domain in full, completed from reference TRBV7-9 and TRBJ1-5, reads DTGVSQNPRHKITKRGQNVTFRCDPISEHNRLYWYRQTLGQGPEFLTYFQNEAQLEKSRLLSDRFSAERPKGSFSTLEIQRTEQGDSAMYLCASRPDGDNQPQHFGDGTRLSIL.

The chain combines TRBV10-3 with TRBJ2-7, with a weak D call TRBD1 (6 bases). Looked up from germline, CDR1 is ENHRY and CDR2 is SYGVKD. V dropped 7 bases and J dropped 3 bases, with 16 bases sitting between them. The length of the CDR3 is 14 residues. This CDR3 is CAIMTQGSDYEQYF. In DNA, the CDR3 is TGTGCCATCATGACCCAGGGGTCAGACTACGAGCAGTACTTC.